The 17 T cell receptor beta chains below come from one sample, sequenced in a study of OX40 agonist ivuxolimab in advanced cancers. Some clones are missing from TCRdb's copy, which holds only in-frame ones; the method was immunoSEQ multiplex PCR. Of approximately 44,000 clones detected, 65% to 85% appear once; the ten largest clones hold 4.5% to 5.5%. The sample was CD4+ or CD8+ T cells sorted from blood, taken in a trial of the OX40 agonist ivuxolimab. All receptors come from an adult with an advanced solid tumor such as melanoma, head and neck, liver or kidney cancer.

This chain uses TRBV2 with TRBJ2-3; a possible D gene is TRBD1 (7 bases). The CDR3 length is 14 residues. Trimming removed 7 bases from V and 3 bases from J, with 14 bases in between. The germline gives CDR1 SNHLY, CDR2 FYNNEI. CDR3 sequence (DNA): TGTGCCAGCACCGAACAGGGGAGGACAGATACGCAGTATTTT. Its protein product is CASTEQGRTDTQYF. Full variable domain (remainder filled in from reference TRBV2 and TRBJ2-3): EPEVTQTPSHQVTQMGQEVILRCVPISNHLYFYWYRQILGQKVEFLVSFYNNEISEKSEIFDDQFSVERPDGSNFTLKIRSTKLEDSAMYFCASTEQGRTDTQYFGPGTRLTVL.

The CDR3 region is CASSWVGRTEAFF. Here the CDR3 DNA reads TGTGCCAGCAGTTGGGTGGGTCGCACTGAAGCTTTCTTT. The chain has TRBV28 and TRBJ1-1; D is uncertain. The ends were cut back, 4 bases at V and 4 bases at J, with 10 bases in the middle. Germline assignment: CDR1 MDHEN and CDR2 SYDVKM. This CDR3 has 13 residues.

This rearrangement joins TRBV5-1 to TRBJ2-1, with D unclear. CDR1 SGHRS and CDR2 YFSETQ come from the germline V gene. The V end lost 2 bases, the J end lost 3 bases, and 0 bases lay between the germline ends. The CDR3 contains 11 residues. DNA for the CDR3: TGCGCCAGCAGCTTCTACAATGAGCAGTTCTTC. Its translation: CASSFYNEQFF.

The rearrangement links TRBV4-2 to TRBJ1-2; D remains unclear. This CDR3 spans 15 amino acids. Germline assignment: CDR1 LGHNA and CDR2 YNFKEQ. With 1 base removed from V and 3 bases from J, the gap between germline ends came to 12 bases. CDR3 sequence: CASSQVSTTDYGYTF. CDR3 sequence (DNA): TGTGCCAGCAGCCAAGTGAGTACTACAGACTATGGCTACACCTTC.

The table lists this clone with a few counts. This chain uses TRBV5-1 with TRBJ2-5; 8 bases line up with TRBD1. Looked up from germline, CDR1 is SGHRS and CDR2 is YFSETQ. The junction had 8 bases not matched to a gene; V was cut back by 2 bases and J by 5 bases. This CDR3 is 15 amino acids long. This CDR3 reads CASSLTGGRGETQYF. The CDR3, as DNA: TGCGCCAGCAGCTTAACAGGGGGAAGGGGGGAGACCCAGTACTTC.

DNA of the CDR3: TGTGCCAGCAGTTTAAGGTCGGACAGCGCTAACTATGGCTACACCTTC. Its translation: CASSLRSDSANYGYTF. The V gene is TRBV27, the J gene TRBJ1-2; the D gene is possibly TRBD1 (6 bases). The CDR3 consists of 16 residues. V lost 2 bases and J 0 bases, leaving 13 bases between the germline ends. Germline CDR1 MNHEY, CDR2 SMNVEV (reference sequence).

This clone was recorded a few times. The rearrangement joins TRBV18 to TRBJ1-3; a possible D gene is TRBD1 (5 bases). V lost 3 bases, J lost 0 bases, and 9 bases lay in between. This CDR3 comprises 15 residues. CDR1 is KGHSH and CDR2 is LQKENI in the germline V gene. This CDR3 is CASSPFRDSGNTIYF. CDR3 DNA sequence: TGTGCCAGCTCACCGTTCAGGGACTCTGGAAACACCATATATTTT. The whole variable domain, filled in from reference TRBV18 and TRBJ1-3, reads NAGVMQNPRHLVRRRGQEARLRCSPMKGHSHVYWYRQLPEEGLKFMVYLQKENIIDESGMPKERFSAEFPKEGPSILRIQQVVRGDSAAYFCASSPFRDSGNTIYFGEGSWLTVV.

The chain combines TRBV6-6 with TRBJ2-3, with unresolved D. Germline V lookup: CDR1 MNHNY, CDR2 SVGAGI (reference sequence). This CDR3 is 12 amino acids long. The ends were cut back, 2 bases at V and 5 bases at J, with 5 bases in the middle. The CDR3 DNA reads as TGTGCCAGCAGTTACCAACTAGATACGCAGTATTTT. Translating it yields CASSYQLDTQYF.

The V gene is TRBV10-2, the J gene TRBJ1-1; D may be TRBD1 (6 bases). Germline CDR1 and CDR2: WSHSY and SAAADI. The CDR3 runs to 12 residues. V shed 5 bases and J shed 4 bases, with 8 bases lying between them. DNA for the CDR3: TGCGCCAGCAGTACAGGGTTCACTGAAGCTTTCTTT. Protein product: CASSTGFTEAFF.

The CDR3 nucleotides read TGTGCCAGCAGTTTAAGGGGACAGGTGATCAATGAGCAGTTCTTC. Its translation: CASSLRGQVINEQFF. The genes are TRBV27 and TRBJ2-1, with 8 bases lining up with TRBD1. Germline-derived CDR1 and CDR2 are MNHEY and SMNVEV (reference sequence). J lost 6 bases, V lost 2 bases, and 6 bases had no gene match. The CDR3 sequence is 15 residues long.

The chain carries TRBV19 and TRBJ1-1; D gene uncertain. V was cut by 5 bases and J by 5 bases, with 12 bases left in between. The CDR3 spans 13 residues. Looked up from germline, CDR1 is LNHDA and CDR2 is SQIVND (reference sequence). The CDR3 bases are TGTGCCAGTAGTGGCACTTCGGGGACTGAAGCTTTCTTT. Protein: CASSGTSGTEAFF.

The chain recombines TRBV9 with TRBJ2-1, with 11 bases that match TRBD2. The V and J ends lost 0 bases and 9 bases, in that order; junction bases with no gene match: 5. The V gene's germline CDR1 is SGDLS and CDR2 YYNGEE. This CDR3 has 15 residues. For the CDR3, the DNA is TGTGCCAGCAGCGTAGAGACTAGCGGGATCGGTGAGCAGTTCTTC. Residues: CASSVETSGIGEQFF.

This chain links TRBV28 with TRBJ1-2, with a possible D match to TRBD1 (5 bases). Trimming took off 2 bases at V and 8 bases at J, with 15 bases between the two ends. Germline CDR1 and CDR2: MDHEN and SYDVKM. The CDR3 spans 14 residues. DNA of the CDR3: TGTGCCAGCAGTTTACAGGGCAGTTGGTGGGGCTACACCTTC. It specifies CASSLQGSWWGYTF.

The chain joins TRBV5-1 to TRBJ2-1; D is undetermined. CDR1 and CDR2 from the germline V gene are SGHRS and YFSETQ. CDR3 length: 14 amino acids. The V gene lost 4 bases and the J gene lost 1 base, with 9 bases spanning the gap. The CDR3 region is CASSQEWSYNEQFF. As DNA, the CDR3 is TGCGCCAGCAGCCAGGAGTGGTCCTACAATGAGCAGTTCTTC. Looking up the rest from reference TRBV5-1 and TRBJ2-1 gives the full variable domain: KAGVTQTPRYLIKTRGQQVTLSCSPISGHRSVSWYQQTPGQGLQFLFEYFSETQRNKGNFPGRFSGRQFSNSRSEMNVSTLELGDSALYLCASSQEWSYNEQFFGPGTRLTVL.

DNA for the CDR3: TGCGCCAGCAGCGTGTTAGCGGGAGGGACAGTCAATGAGCAGTTCTTC. Protein sequence: CASSVLAGGTVNEQFF. The chain links TRBV5-1 to TRBJ2-1; TRBD2 aligns across 11 bases. Germline CDR1 reads SGHRS; CDR2 reads YFSETQ. V lost 4 bases to trimming and J lost 6 bases; unmatched junction nucleotides: 9. The CDR3 extends over 16 amino acids.

This CDR3 reads CASSLRGFGETQYF. In nucleotides, the CDR3 is TGTGCCAGCAGCTTAAGGGGGTTTGGAGAGACCCAGTACTTC. This chain uses TRBV11-1 with TRBJ2-5; maybe TRBD1 (6 bases). Trimming pared 2 bases from V and 4 bases from J, leaving 11 bases between. The CDR3 spans 14 residues. Germline-derived CDR1 and CDR2 are SGHAT and FQDESV (reference sequence).

This chain joins TRBV5-6 and TRBJ1-2, with 8 positions matching TRBD1. The germline CDR1 and CDR2 sequences are SGHDT and YYEEEE. V was pared by 4 bases and J by 4 bases, with 9 bases of the junction left unmatched. The CDR3 has 15 residues. The CDR3 here is CASSPLGQGSYGYTF. CDR3 coding DNA: TGTGCCAGCAGCCCCCTAGGACAGGGAAGCTATGGCTACACCTTC.